Following are 22 T cell receptor beta chains from one sample sequenced in a study of OX40 agonist ivuxolimab in advanced cancers. Produced via immunoSEQ multiplex PCR; TCRdb's table is partial and in-frame only. The table includes under 50,000 clones, 75% to 80% detected once. Specimen: CD4+ or CD8+ T cells sorted from blood, collected in a trial of the OX40 agonist ivuxolimab. These receptors were taken from an adult with an advanced solid tumor such as melanoma, head and neck, liver or kidney cancer.

The V gene is TRBV6-1, the J gene TRBJ2-3; 7 nucleotides match TRBD2. The V gene end was trimmed by 5 bases and the J gene end by 0 bases; junction bases not matched to a gene: 2. Germline CDR1 MNHNS, CDR2 SASEGT. This CDR3 contains 14 residues. DNA of the CDR3: TGTGCCAGCAGTTGGCGGGGGAGCACAGATACGCAGTATTTT. Encoded protein: CASSWRGSTDTQYF.

The chain combines TRBV27 with TRBJ2-5, with D perhaps matching TRBD2 (6 bases). The CDR3 runs to 14 residues. Germline V lookup: CDR1 MNHEY, CDR2 SMNVEV (reference sequence). V was clipped by 2 bases and J by 2 bases, with 9 bases between them. CDR3 sequence reads: CASSLGSGQETQYF. The DNA of the CDR3 is TGTGCCAGCAGTTTAGGTAGCGGACAAGAGACCCAGTACTTC.

The V call is TRBV7-9, the J call TRBJ1-2, with TRBD1 matching 7 bases. Trimming at V came to 11 bases and at J to 7 bases, leaving 7 bases not matched to a gene. The CDR3 consists of 11 residues. Germline V gives CDR1 SEHNR, CDR2 FQNEAQ (reference sequence). CDR3 coding DNA: TGTGCCGGGAAGACAGGGACTGGCTACACCTTC. It codes for CAGKTGTGYTF.

The chain is built from TRBV15 and TRBJ1-5; TRBD1 matches 7 bases. CDR3 length equals 15 residues. Germline lookup yields CDR1 LNHNV and CDR2 YYDKDF (reference sequence). Trimming at V came to 0 bases and at J to 4 bases, leaving 3 bases not matched to a gene. The chain's CDR3 is CATSRDRQGNQPQHF. The CDR3 DNA follows: TGTGCCACCAGCAGAGACCGACAGGGAAATCAGCCCCAGCATTTT.

This chain joins TRBV4-2 and TRBJ1-1; D is perhaps TRBD1 (5 bases). Germline loops: CDR1 LGHNA, CDR2 YNFKEQ. Deletions cut 5 bases from V and 4 bases from J, with 17 bases between. The CDR3 has 15 residues. The CDR3 DNA sequence: TGTGCCAGCAGCTACTTGCAGGGAGGGTCCACTGAAGCTTTCTTT. Amino acids: CASSYLQGGSTEAFF.

The V call is TRBV9, the J call TRBJ1-6; 7 bases agree with TRBD1. Looked up from germline, CDR1 is SGDLS and CDR2 is YYNGEE. CDR3 length equals 14 residues. V gave up 4 bases and J gave up 6 bases; unmatched junction bases: 4. DNA for the CDR3: TGTGCCAGCAGCCCTCGGGACAGTAATTCACCCCTCCACTTT. It yields the protein CASSPRDSNSPLHF.

A single count supports this clone. V is TRBV20-1 and J is TRBJ2-1; D remains ambiguous. Germline V gene sequence: CDR1 DFQATT, CDR2 SNEGSKA (reference sequence). The V gene lost 5 bases and the J gene lost 7 bases, with 9 bases spanning the gap. The CDR3 is made up of 11 amino acids. The DNA for the CDR3 is TGCAGTGCTGGCCGGTGGAATGAGCAGTTCTTC. It codes for CSAGRWNEQFF.

The chain recombines TRBV5-5 with TRBJ2-7, with 11 bases fitting TRBD1. Germline CDR1 SGHKS, CDR2 YYEKEE (reference sequence). The CDR3 contains 14 residues. The junction had 3 bases not matched to a gene; V was cut back by 1 base and J by 6 bases. DNA of the CDR3: TGTGCCAGCAGCTTGCGGGACAGGGGGGTCGAGCAGTACTTC. Its protein is CASSLRDRGVEQYF.

This chain joins TRBV6-6 and TRBJ1-6; no firm D call. The V and J ends lost 5 bases and 10 bases respectively, with 12 bases between them. This CDR3 contains 13 residues. CDR1 and CDR2 from the germline V gene are MNHNY and SVGAGI (reference sequence). In DNA form, the CDR3 reads TGTGCCAGCAGTAGACTGTTCGGATCACCCCTCCACTTT. Its translation: CASSRLFGSPLHF.

In its sample, this clone was seen once. The V call is TRBV7-2, the J call TRBJ1-1, with 7 bases that match TRBD1. After removal of 1 base from V and 2 bases from J, the junction contained 4 bases not matched to a gene. The CDR3 has 15 amino acids. CDR1 and CDR2 (germline): SGHTA, FQGNSA. The CDR3 nucleotides are TGTGCCAGCAGCTTAGTAACAGGGGTAAACACTGAAGCTTTCTTT. As protein: CASSLVTGVNTEAFF.

The chain uses TRBV12-2 and TRBJ1-2. TRBV12-2 has pseudogene status. This CDR3 is 16 amino acids long. This CDR3 is CASRLARWGSRYGYTF. CDR3 DNA sequence: TGTGCAAGTCGCTTAGCTAGGTGGGGGTCTAGATATGGCTACACCTTC.

This sequence joins TRBV19 and TRBJ1-2; D might be TRBD1 (6 bases). V was clipped by 5 bases and J by 2 bases, with 21 bases between them. The germline V gene has CDR1 LNHDA and CDR2 SQIVND (reference sequence). The length of the CDR3 is 17 residues. CDR3 amino acids: CASSQTLQGGKNYGYTF. Written as DNA, the CDR3 is TGTGCCAGTAGTCAAACCCTACAGGGAGGAAAGAACTATGGCTACACCTTC.

The count of this clone is one. This chain uses TRBV27 with TRBJ2-3; D unresolved. CDR1 and CDR2 from the germline V gene are MNHEY and SMNVEV (reference sequence). The CDR3 totals 13 residues. V lost 5 bases, J lost 4 bases, and 10 bases lay in between. The CDR3 DNA reads as TGTGCCAGCAGTCTCGGACGGTCAGATACGCAGTATTTT. This encodes CASSLGRSDTQYF.

J is TRBJ1-5 and V is TRBV7-9; D is ambiguous. CDR1 SEHNR and CDR2 FQNEAQ come from the germline V gene (reference sequence). The CDR3 has 15 amino acids. The ends were cut back, 2 bases at V and 7 bases at J, with 15 bases in the middle. The CDR3 bases are TGTGCCAGCAGCTTAACGGGAGGCGAAATGCAGCCCCAGCATTTT. Encoded protein: CASSLTGGEMQPQHF. The full variable domain, completed using reference TRBV7-9 and TRBJ1-5, is DTGVSQNPRHKITKRGQNVTFRCDPISEHNRLYWYRQTLGQGPEFLTYFQNEAQLEKSRLLSDRFSAERPKGSFSTLEIQRTEQGDSAMYLCASSLTGGEMQPQHFGDGTRLSIL.

The V and J genes are TRBV2 and TRBJ1-1; D not resolved. This CDR3 is built from 12 residues. V lost 5 bases and J 1 base, leaving 5 bases between the germline ends. Germline-derived CDR1 and CDR2 are SNHLY and FYNNEI. The CDR3 DNA reads TGTGCCAGCAGTTTGGGGAACACTGAAGCTTTCTTT. It yields the protein CASSLGNTEAFF. Combining the CDR3 with reference TRBV2 and TRBJ1-1 gives the whole variable domain EPEVTQTPSHQVTQMGQEVILRCVPISNHLYFYWYRQILGQKVEFLVSFYNNEISEKSEIFDDQFSVERPDGSNFTLKIRSTKLEDSAMYFCASSLGNTEAFFGQGTRLTVV.

V is TRBV7-7 and J is TRBJ2-1; D gene uncertain. Germline values: CDR1 SSHAT, CDR2 FNYEAQ (reference sequence). The CDR3 extends over 15 amino acids. The V gene lost 5 bases and the J gene lost 5 bases, with 16 bases spanning the gap. CDR3 DNA sequence: TGTGCCAGCAGCGCCCAGACTGGAGCTCACAATGAGCAGTTCTTC. Translation: CASSAQTGAHNEQFF. The full variable domain, its missing parts supplied by reference TRBV7-7 and TRBJ2-1, is GAGVSQSPRYKVTKRGQDVTLRCDPISSHATLYWYQQALGQGPEFLTYFNYEAQPDKSGLPSDRFSAERPEGSISTLTIQRTEQRDSAMYRCASSAQTGAHNEQFFGPGTRLTVL.

The rearrangement joins TRBV5-6 to TRBJ1-5, with TRBD1 matching 11 bases. Per germline, CDR1 SGHDT and CDR2 YYEEEE. CDR3 size: 18 residues. With 1 base clipped from V and 0 bases from J, the junction kept 6 bases outside the gene matches. The CDR3 spells CASSLRTGGVYSNQPQHF. The CDR3 bases are TGTGCCAGCAGCTTGCGGACAGGGGGCGTTTATAGCAATCAGCCCCAGCATTTT.

The table lists this clone with a few counts. The CDR3 loop is CASSLLGQTYNEQFF. The CDR3 DNA reads as TGTGCCAGCAGCCTCCTGGGGCAGACCTACAATGAGCAGTTCTTC. This chain connects TRBV7-9 to TRBJ2-1; D is perhaps TRBD1 (5 bases). Trimming removed 5 bases from V and 2 bases from J, with 13 bases in between. Germline V gives CDR1 SEHNR, CDR2 FQNEAQ (reference sequence). This CDR3 comprises 15 residues.

CDR3 coding DNA: TGTGCCAGCAGTACACCCCAGGGGTTTGGGGATCAGCCCCAGCATTTT. This encodes CASSTPQGFGDQPQHF. The chain recombines TRBV28 with TRBJ1-5; perhaps TRBD1 as D (6 bases). Germline CDR1 and CDR2: MDHEN and SYDVKM. Deletions cut 5 bases from V and 5 bases from J, with 19 bases between. The CDR3 runs to 16 residues. Full variable domain (rest looked up from reference TRBV28 and TRBJ1-5): DVKVTQSSRYLVKRTGEKVFLECVQDMDHENMFWYRQDPGLGLRLIYFSYDVKMKEKGDIPEGYSVSREKKERFSLILESASTNQTSMYLCASSTPQGFGDQPQHFGDGTRLSIL.

This clone was seen once. V is TRBV7-2 and J is TRBJ2-5; no clear D. Trimming stripped 6 bases from V and 4 bases from J, with 15 bases between. CDR3 length: 14 amino acids. Per the germline V gene, CDR1 is SGHTA and CDR2 is FQGNSA. The CDR3 spells CASRPLGAVETQYF. CDR3 nucleotide sequence: TGTGCCAGCAGGCCCTTAGGCGCAGTAGAGACCCAGTACTTC.

The chain links TRBV7-2 to TRBJ2-7; TRBD2 matches at 8 bases. The CDR3 contains 17 residues. Germline CDR1 is SGHTA and CDR2 is FQGNSA. J was trimmed by 0 bases and V by 5 bases; bases with no gene match: 12. The CDR3 reads CASSPMGLAGISYEQYF. DNA for the CDR3: TGTGCCAGCAGCCCCATGGGGCTAGCGGGTATCTCCTACGAGCAGTACTTC.

As to this clone: The junction departs from the called germline gene at one end, perhaps through a read error. This chain connects TRBV5-1 to TRBJ1-3; the match to TRBD1 covers 7 bases. The CDR3 sequence is 14 residues long. Germline CDR1 reads SGHRS; CDR2 reads YFSETQ. CDR3 nucleotides: TGTGCCAGCTTGCGAGGGGGCGCTGGAAACACCATATATTTT. Protein: CASLRGGAGNTIYF.